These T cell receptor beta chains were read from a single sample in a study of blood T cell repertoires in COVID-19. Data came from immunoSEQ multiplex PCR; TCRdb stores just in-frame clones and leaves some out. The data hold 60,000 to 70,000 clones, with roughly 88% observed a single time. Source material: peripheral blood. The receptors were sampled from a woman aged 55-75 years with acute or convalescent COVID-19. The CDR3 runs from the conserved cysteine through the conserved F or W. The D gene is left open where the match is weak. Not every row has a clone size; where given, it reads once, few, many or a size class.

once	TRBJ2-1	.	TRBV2	CASAGQQSSYNEQFF	TGTGCCAGCGCGGGCCAGCAGAGCTCCTACAATGAGCAGTTCTTC
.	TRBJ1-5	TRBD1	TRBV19	CASLVRWTGNFESNQPQHF	TGTGCCAGTTTAGTAAGATGGACAGGGAACTTCGAGAGCAATCAGCCCCAGCATTTT
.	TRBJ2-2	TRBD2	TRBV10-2	CASSEFWTSGNTGELFF	TGCGCCAGCAGTGAGTTTTGGACTAGCGGGAACACCGGGGAGCTGTTTTTT
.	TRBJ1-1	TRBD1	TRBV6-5	CASSTERQGVTEAFF	TGTGCCAGCAGTACGGAGCGACAGGGGGTCACTGAAGCTTTCTTT
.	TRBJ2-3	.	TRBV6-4	CASSDGRSDTQYF	TGTGCCAGCAGTGACGGCAGGTCGGATACGCAGTATTTT
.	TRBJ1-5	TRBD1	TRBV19	CASSIYAGQGARQPQHF	TGTGCCAGTAGTATCTACGCCGGACAGGGGGCCCGTCAGCCCCAGCATTTT
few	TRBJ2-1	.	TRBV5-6	CASSLLSSYNEQFF	TGTGCCAGCAGCTTGCTAAGCTCCTACAATGAGCAGTTCTTC
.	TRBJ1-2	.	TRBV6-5	CASRGRSGLYGYTF	TGTGCCAGCAGGGGGAGGTCGGGGCTCTATGGCTACACCTTC
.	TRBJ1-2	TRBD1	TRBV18	CASSSQGAGYGYTF	TGTGCCAGCTCATCCCAGGGGGCCGGGTATGGCTACACCTTC
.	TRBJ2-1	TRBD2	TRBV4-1	CASSQDPLAGGLHNEQFF	TGCGCCAGCAGCCAAGACCCCCTAGCGGGAGGTCTCCACAATGAGCAGTTCTTC
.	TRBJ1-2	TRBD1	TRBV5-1	CASSQEGAVGYTF	TGCGCCAGCAGCCAAGAGGGGGCCGTTGGCTACACCTTC
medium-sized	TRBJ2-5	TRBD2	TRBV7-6	CASSLEAGGVETQYF	TGTGCCAGCAGCTTAGAGGCGGGAGGTGTTGAGACCCAGTACTTC
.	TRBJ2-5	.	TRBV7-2	CASSPGSWGRETQYF	TGTGCCAGCAGCCCAGGTAGCTGGGGGCGAGAGACCCAGTACTTC
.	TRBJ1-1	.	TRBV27	CASGRLNTEAFF	TGTGCCAGCGGGAGGCTGAACACTGAAGCTTTCTTT
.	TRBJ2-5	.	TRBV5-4	CASSFKGLETQYF	TGTGCCAGCAGCTTTAAGGGGCTGGAGACCCAGTACTTC
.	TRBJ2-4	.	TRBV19	CASSIVTVIAKNIQYF	TGTGCCAGTAGTATAGTTACAGTAATAGCCAAAAACATTCAGTACTTC
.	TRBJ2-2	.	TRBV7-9	CASSWRDSIAGELFF	TGTGCCAGCAGCTGGCGGGACAGCATAGCCGGGGAGCTGTTTTTT
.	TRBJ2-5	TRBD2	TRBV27	CASSVGLAGVETQYF	TGTGCCAGCAGTGTGGGACTAGCGGGAGTTGAGACCCAGTACTTC
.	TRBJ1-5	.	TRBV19	CASSIMGWNQPQHF	TGTGCCAGTAGTATCATGGGCTGGAATCAGCCCCAGCATTTT
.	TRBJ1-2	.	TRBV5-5	CASSLRSLSGYTF	TGTGCCAGCAGCTTGAGGAGTTTATCTGGCTACACCTTC
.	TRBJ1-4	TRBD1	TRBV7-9	CASSSDRAETDEKLFF	TGTGCCAGCAGCTCGGACAGGGCGGAGACTGACGAAAAACTGTTTTTT
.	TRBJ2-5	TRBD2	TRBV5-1	CASSLERLAGGETQYF	TGCGCCAGCAGCTTGGAGAGACTAGCGGGAGGTGAGACCCAGTACTTC
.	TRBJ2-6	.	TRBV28	CASNREVAGANVLTF	TGTGCCAGCAACCGGGAAGTCGCTGGGGCCAACGTCCTGACTTTC
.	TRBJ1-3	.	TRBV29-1	CSVKQGNSGNTIYF	TGCAGCGTAAAACAGGGTAACTCTGGAAACACCATATATTTT
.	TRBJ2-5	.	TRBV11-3	CASSAGSQETQYF	TGTGCCAGCAGCGCCGGGAGCCAAGAGACCCAGTACTTC
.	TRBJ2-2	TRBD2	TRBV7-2	CASSLLPSGGLANTGELFF	TGTGCCAGCAGCTTATTGCCTAGCGGGGGGCTCGCGAACACCGGGGAGCTGTTTTTT
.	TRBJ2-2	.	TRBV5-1	CASTHREGGTGELFF	TGCGCCAGCACCCACAGGGAAGGGGGCACCGGGGAGCTGTTTTTT
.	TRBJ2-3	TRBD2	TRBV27	CASSFLAGDTQYF	TGTGCCAGCAGTTTCTTAGCGGGAGATACGCAGTATTTT
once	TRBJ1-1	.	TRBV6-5	CAVGVPNTEAFF	TGTGCCGTAGGGGTTCCGAACACTGAAGCTTTCTTT
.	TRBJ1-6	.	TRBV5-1	CASSLGGHRDNSPLHF	TGCGCCAGCAGCTTGGGCGGACACAGAGATAATTCACCCCTCCACTTT
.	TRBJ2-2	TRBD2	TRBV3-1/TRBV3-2	CASSQLSGGNTGELFF	TGTGCCAGCAGCCAGTTAAGCGGGGGGAACACCGGGGAGCTGTTTTTT
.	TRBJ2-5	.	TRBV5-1	CASSLEGRGETQYF	TGCGCCAGCAGCTTGGAGGGCAGGGGAGAGACCCAGTACTTC
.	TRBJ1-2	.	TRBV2	CASSGGWYGYTF	TGTGCCAGCAGCGGAGGGTGGTATGGCTACACCTTC
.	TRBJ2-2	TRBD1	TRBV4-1	CASSQELGQGVTGELFF	TGCGCCAGCAGCCAAGAATTGGGACAGGGGGTGACCGGGGAGCTGTTTTTT
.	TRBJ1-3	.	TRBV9	CASSQGQSSGNTIYF	TGTGCCAGCAGCCAAGGACAGAGCTCTGGAAACACCATATATTTT
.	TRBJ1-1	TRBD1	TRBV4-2	CASSQGQGPNTEAFF	TGTGCCAGCAGCCAGGGACAGGGGCCGAACACTGAAGCTTTCTTT
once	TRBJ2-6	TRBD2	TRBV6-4	CASSPGGGPGSGANVLTF	TGTGCCAGCAGTCCCGGGGGGGGACCCGGCTCTGGGGCCAACGTCCTGACTTTC
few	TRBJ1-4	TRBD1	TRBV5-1	CASSQGTGNEKLFF	TGCGCCAGCAGCCAAGGGACAGGGAATGAAAAACTGTTTTTT
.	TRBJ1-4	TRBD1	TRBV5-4	CASSGTGGDEKLFF	TGTGCCAGCAGCGGGACAGGGGGAGATGAAAAACTGTTTTTT
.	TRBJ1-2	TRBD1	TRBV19	CASRQGVNYGYTF	TGTGCCAGCCGACAGGGAGTGAACTATGGCTACACCTTC
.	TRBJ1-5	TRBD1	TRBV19	CASSVPTGGSRQPQHF	TGTGCCAGTAGCGTGCCGACAGGGGGATCTCGGCAGCCCCAGCATTTT
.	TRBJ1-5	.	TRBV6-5	CASRGLENQPQHF	TGTGCCAGCAGGGGGCTAGAGAATCAGCCCCAGCATTTT
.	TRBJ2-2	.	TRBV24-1	CATSDPTPANTGELFF	TGTGCCACCAGTGACCCCACACCCGCGAACACCGGGGAGCTGTTTTTT
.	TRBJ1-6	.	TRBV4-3	CASSLPGGDSPLHF	TGCGCCAGCAGCCTCCCGGGGGGGGATTCACCCCTCCACTTT
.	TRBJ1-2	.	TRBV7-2	CASSLAAQGHGYTF	TGTGCCAGCAGCTTAGCGGCACAGGGACATGGCTACACCTTC
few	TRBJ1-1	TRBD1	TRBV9	CASSITGGPMNTEAFF	TGTGCCAGCAGCATCACAGGGGGACCCATGAACACTGAAGCTTTCTTT
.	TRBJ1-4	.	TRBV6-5	CASRLPWANEKLFF	TGTGCCAGCAGACTACCCTGGGCTAATGAAAAACTGTTTTTT
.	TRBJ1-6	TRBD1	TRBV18	CASSRSLGTGNSPLHF	TGTGCCAGCTCACGTAGTCTCGGGACAGGCAATTCACCCCTCCACTTT
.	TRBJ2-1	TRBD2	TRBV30	CAWRFAGVRGSYNEQFF	TGTGCCTGGAGATTTGCGGGAGTCCGTGGATCCTACAATGAGCAGTTCTTC
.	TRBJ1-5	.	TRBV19	CASSGGTGLQNQPQHF	TGTGCCAGTAGTGGGGGTACAGGGCTGCAAAATCAGCCCCAGCATTTT
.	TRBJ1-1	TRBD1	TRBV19	CASRNIVGGNRGSGTEAFF	TGTGCCAGTAGAAACATTGTGGGGGGAAACAGGGGCTCGGGCACTGAAGCTTTCTTT
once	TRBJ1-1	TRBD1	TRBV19	CASSQRAGQWNTEAFF	TGTGCCAGTAGTCAGAGGGCGGGACAGTGGAACACTGAAGCTTTCTTT
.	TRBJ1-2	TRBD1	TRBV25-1	CASSEPRIGTGPYGYTF	TGTGCCAGCAGTGAACCGCGAATTGGGACAGGGCCATATGGCTACACCTTC
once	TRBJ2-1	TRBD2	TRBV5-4	CASSLGASGYYNEQFF	TGTGCCAGCAGCTTAGGTGCTAGCGGTTACTACAATGAGCAGTTCTTC
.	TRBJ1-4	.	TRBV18	CASSTLSNEKLFF	TGTGCCAGCTCAACGCTAAGTAATGAAAAACTGTTTTTT
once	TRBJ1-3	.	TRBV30	CAHSGGAWNTIYF	TGTGCTCACAGCGGGGGGGCTTGGAACACCATATATTTT
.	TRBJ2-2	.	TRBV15	CATSRDKLLNTGELFF	TGTGCCACCAGCAGAGATAAGCTCCTAAACACCGGGGAGCTGTTTTTT
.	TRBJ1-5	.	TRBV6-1	CASSEVGGPQHF	TGTGCCAGCAGTGAAGTGGGGGGTCCCCAGCATTTT
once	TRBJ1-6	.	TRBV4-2	CASSQDARSPLHF	TGTGCCAGCAGCCAAGACGCGCGATCACCCCTCCACTTT